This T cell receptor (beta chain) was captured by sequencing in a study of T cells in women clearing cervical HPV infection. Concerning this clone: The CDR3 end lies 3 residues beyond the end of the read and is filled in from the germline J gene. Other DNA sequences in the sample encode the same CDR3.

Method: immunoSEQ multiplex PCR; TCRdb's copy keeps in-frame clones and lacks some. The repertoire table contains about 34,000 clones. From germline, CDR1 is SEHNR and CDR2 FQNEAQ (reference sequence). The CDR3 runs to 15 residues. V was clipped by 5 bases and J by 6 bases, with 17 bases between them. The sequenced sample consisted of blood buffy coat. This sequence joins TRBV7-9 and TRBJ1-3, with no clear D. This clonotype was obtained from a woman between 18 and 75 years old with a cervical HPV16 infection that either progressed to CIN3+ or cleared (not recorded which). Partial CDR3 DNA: TGTGCCAGCAGCCGCATTGGGCAGATTAAAAACACC. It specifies CASSRIGQIKNT. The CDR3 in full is CASSRIGQIKNTIYF.